This TCR beta chain was obtained from a study of blood T cell repertoires in COVID-19. Turning to the study itself: COVID-19 samples collected from the United States, Italy and Spain covered acute and convalescent phases. The cDNA or gDNA used as material had been derived from T cells, B-cell-depleted T cells, or PBMCs.

Original analysis: Amplification from reference gene primers served as the basis for estimated nucleated cell counts. Clones were sequenced by immunoSEQ multiplex PCR, and TCRdb holds only the in-frame ones, with some missing. From that table come the V and J calls and clone size; the DNA was used to work out D and trimming. This sample carries 100,000 to 150,000 clones, about 88% of them seen once, and the ten largest clones take 1% to 1.5%. Germline CDR1 and CDR2: LGHDT and YNNKEL (reference sequence). The CDR3 loop spans 14 amino acids. With 4 bases removed from V and 2 bases from J, the gap between germline ends came to 10 bases.

The V call is TRBV3-1 (or the pseudogene TRBV3-2), the J call TRBJ2-3; D may be TRBD1 (6 bases). The receptor was isolated from a woman older than 75 with acute or convalescent COVID-19. The sample comprised peripheral blood. The CDR3 protein is CASSRGQNTDTQYF. The CDR3 coding sequence is TGTGCCAGCAGCCGCGGACAGAACACAGATACGCAGTATTTT.